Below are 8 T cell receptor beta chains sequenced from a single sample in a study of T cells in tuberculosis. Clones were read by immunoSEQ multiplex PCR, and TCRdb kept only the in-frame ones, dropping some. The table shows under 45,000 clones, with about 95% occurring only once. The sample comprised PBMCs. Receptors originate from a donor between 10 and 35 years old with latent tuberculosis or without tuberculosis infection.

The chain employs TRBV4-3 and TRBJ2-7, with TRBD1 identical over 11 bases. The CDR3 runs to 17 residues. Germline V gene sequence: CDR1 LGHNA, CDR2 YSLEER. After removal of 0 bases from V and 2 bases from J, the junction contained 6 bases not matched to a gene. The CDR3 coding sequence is TGCGCCAGCAGCCAAGAAGGACAGGGGGCTAGGGCCTACGAGCAGTACTTC. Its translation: CASSQEGQGARAYEQYF.

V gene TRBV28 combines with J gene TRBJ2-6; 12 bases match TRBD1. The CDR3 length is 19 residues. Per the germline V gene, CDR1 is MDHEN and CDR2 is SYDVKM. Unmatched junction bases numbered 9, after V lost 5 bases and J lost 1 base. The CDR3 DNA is TGTGCCAGCAGTGCACCGGGACAGGGGGCGGTATCTGGGGCCAACGTCCTGACTTTC. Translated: CASSAPGQGAVSGANVLTF.

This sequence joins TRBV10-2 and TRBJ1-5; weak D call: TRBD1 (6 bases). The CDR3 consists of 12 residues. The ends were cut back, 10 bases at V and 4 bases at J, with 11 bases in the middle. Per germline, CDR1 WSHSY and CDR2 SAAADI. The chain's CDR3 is CAIGQINQPQHF. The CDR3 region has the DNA TGCGCCATCGGACAGATTAATCAGCCCCAGCATTTT.

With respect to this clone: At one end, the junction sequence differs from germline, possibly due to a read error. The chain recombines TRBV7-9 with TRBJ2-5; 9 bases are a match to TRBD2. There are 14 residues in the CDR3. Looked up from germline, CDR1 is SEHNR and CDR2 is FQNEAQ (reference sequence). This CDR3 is CASRLAGAQETQYF. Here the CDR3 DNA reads TGTGCCAGCAGATTAGCGGGGGCGCAAGAGACCCAGTACTTC.

The CDR3 coding sequence is TGTGCCAGCAGCTTGACAGGGGACTATGGCTACACCTTC. This encodes CASSLTGDYGYTF. The genes are TRBV7-2 and TRBJ1-2; 8 bases match TRBD1. The CDR3 covers 13 residues. Looked up from germline, CDR1 is SGHTA and CDR2 is FQGNSA. V shed 3 bases and J 3 bases; nucleotides not matched to a gene: 0. Full variable domain (remainder filled in from reference TRBV7-2 and TRBJ1-2): GAGVSQSPSNKVTEKGKDVELRCDPISGHTALYWYRQSLGQGLEFLIYFQGNSAPDKSGLPSDRFSAERTGGSVSTLTIQRTQQEDSAVYLCASSLTGDYGYTFGSGTRLTVV.

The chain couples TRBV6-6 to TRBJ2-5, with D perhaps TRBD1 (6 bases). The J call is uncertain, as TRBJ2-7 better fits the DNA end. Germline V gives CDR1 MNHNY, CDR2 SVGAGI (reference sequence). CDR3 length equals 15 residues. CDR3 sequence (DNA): TGTGCCAGCAGCCCAGGACAGACCAGCTCCTACGAGCAGTACTTC. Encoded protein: CASSPGQTSSYEQYF.

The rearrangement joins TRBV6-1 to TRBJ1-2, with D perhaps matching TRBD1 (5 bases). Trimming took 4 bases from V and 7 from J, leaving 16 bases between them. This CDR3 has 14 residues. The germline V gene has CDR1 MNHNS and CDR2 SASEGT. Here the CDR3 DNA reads TGTGCCAGCAGTGTGGGACTGAGCCTTCTTGGCTACACCTTC. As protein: CASSVGLSLLGYTF.

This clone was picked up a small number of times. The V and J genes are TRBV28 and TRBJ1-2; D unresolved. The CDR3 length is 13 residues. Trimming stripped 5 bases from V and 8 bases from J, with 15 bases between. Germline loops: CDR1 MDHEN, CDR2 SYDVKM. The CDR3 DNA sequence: TGTGCCAGCAGTGCCGGGAAAAATCTCGGCTACACCTTC. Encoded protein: CASSAGKNLGYTF.